The TCR beta chain described here comes from a study of identical twins. A universal primer site was incorporated via template switching, and the cDNA contained unique molecular identifiers. TCRdb itself ran the 5' RACE reads through MiXCR, one entry per CDR3 protein. Of around 95,000 distinct CDR3 sequences listed, 5.9% are singletons. General study points: In drawing conclusions, the study used cross-sectional statistical analysis and did not follow the same donors. Cord blood's abundant beta clonotypes had fewer insertions, unlike memory repertoires.

After removal of 2 bases from V and 1 base from J, the junction contained 8 bases not matched to a gene. This CDR3 region has 18 residues. Looked up from germline, CDR1 is SGHTA and CDR2 is FQGNSA. Donors uniformly comprised healthy Caucasians. As concerns this clonotype: Its specificity is unknown.

This chain connects TRBV7-2 to TRBJ2-1, with 10 bases matching TRBD1. The sample consisted of memory T cells sorted from blood. The sequence came from a woman between 50 and 59 years old in good health. The CDR3 nucleotides read TGTGCCAGCAGCTTAAGGGGACAGGGGCCAATTTCCTACAATGAGCAGTTCTTC. It encodes CASSLRGQGPISYNEQFF.